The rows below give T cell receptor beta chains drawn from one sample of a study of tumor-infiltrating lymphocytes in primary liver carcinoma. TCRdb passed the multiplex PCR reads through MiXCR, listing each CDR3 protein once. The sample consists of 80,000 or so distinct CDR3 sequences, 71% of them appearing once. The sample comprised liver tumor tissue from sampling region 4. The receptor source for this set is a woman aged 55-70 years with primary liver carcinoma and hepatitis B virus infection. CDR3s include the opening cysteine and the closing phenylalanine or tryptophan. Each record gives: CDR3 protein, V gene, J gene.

cdr3_aa: CASSYSRETQYF; v_call: TRBV6-6; j_call: TRBJ2-5
cdr3_aa: CTSSQFEALPYEQYF; v_call: TRBV14; j_call: TRBJ2-7
cdr3_aa: CDSSLASDREHFF; v_call: TRBV12-3/TRBV12-4; j_call: TRBJ2-1
cdr3_aa: CASSQDCRGETEAFF; v_call: TRBV4-1; j_call: TRBJ1-1
cdr3_aa: CSLGLAGWFNEQFF; v_call: TRBV29-1; j_call: TRBJ2-1
cdr3_aa: CASSKPALSGFSNKPQHF; v_call: TRBV21-1; j_call: TRBJ1-5
cdr3_aa: CASSLELAGCGEQFF; v_call: TRBV7-2; j_call: TRBJ2-1
cdr3_aa: CSVDNSSGASVLTF; v_call: TRBV29-1; j_call: TRBJ2-6
cdr3_aa: CSARLLGGGLRDTQYF; v_call: TRBV29-1; j_call: TRBJ2-3
cdr3_aa: CASGFPRVREGNTIYF; v_call: TRBV12-3/TRBV12-4; j_call: TRBJ1-3
cdr3_aa: CPSSLDGVGAVYNEQFF; v_call: TRBV11-2; j_call: TRBJ2-1
cdr3_aa: CATSDRDQTYEQYF; v_call: TRBV24-1; j_call: TRBJ2-7
cdr3_aa: CTSSEEEARGSYEQYF; v_call: TRBV6-1; j_call: TRBJ2-7